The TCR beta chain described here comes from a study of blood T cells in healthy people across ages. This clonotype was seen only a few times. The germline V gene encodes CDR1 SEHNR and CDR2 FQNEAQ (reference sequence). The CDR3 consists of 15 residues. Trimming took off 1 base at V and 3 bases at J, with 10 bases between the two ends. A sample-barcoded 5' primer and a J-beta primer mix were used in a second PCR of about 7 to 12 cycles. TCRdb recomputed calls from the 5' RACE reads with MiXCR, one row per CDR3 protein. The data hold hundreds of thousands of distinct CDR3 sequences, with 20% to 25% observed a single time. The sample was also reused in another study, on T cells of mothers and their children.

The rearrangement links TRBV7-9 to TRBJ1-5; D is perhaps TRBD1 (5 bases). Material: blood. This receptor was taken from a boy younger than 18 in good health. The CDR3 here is CASSLGRDVNQPQHF. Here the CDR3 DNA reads TGTGCCAGCAGCTTAGGGCGGGACGTCAATCAGCCCCAGCATTTT.